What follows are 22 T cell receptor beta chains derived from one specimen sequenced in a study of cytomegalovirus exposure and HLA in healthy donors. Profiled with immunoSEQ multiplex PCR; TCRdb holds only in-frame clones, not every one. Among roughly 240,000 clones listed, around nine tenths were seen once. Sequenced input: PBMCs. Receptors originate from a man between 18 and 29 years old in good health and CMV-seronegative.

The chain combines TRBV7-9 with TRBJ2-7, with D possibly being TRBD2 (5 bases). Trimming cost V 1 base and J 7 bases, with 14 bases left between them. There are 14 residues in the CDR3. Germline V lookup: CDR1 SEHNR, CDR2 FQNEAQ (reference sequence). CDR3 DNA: TGTGCCAGCAGCTTAGGGTACGGGGTAGGTGAGCAGTACTTC. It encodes CASSLGYGVGEQYF.

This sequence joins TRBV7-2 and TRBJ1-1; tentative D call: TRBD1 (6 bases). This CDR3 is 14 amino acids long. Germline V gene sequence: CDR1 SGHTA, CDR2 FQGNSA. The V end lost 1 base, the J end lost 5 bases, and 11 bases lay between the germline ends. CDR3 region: CASSLGTGWTEAFF. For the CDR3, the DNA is TGTGCCAGCAGCTTAGGTACAGGGTGGACTGAAGCTTTCTTT.

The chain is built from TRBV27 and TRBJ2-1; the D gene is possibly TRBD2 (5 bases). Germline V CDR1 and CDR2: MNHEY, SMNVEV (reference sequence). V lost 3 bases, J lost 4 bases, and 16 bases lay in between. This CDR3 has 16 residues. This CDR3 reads CASSLRTRFQYNEQFF. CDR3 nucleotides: TGTGCCAGCAGTTTGCGCACTAGGTTTCAGTACAATGAGCAGTTCTTC.

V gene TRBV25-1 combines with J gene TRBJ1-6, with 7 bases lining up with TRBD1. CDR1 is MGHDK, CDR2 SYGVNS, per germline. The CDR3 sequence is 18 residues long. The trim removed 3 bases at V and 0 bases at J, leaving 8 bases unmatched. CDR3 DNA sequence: TGTGCCAGCAGTGACCGACAGGGAAAAAACTCCTATAATTCACCCCTCCACTTT. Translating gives CASSDRQGKNSYNSPLHF.

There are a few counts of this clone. The CDR3 is CASSRAFTSGNLYGELFF. The CDR3 DNA follows: TGTGCCAGCAGCCGAGCATTTACTAGCGGGAATTTATACGGGGAGCTGTTTTTT. This chain connects TRBV14 to TRBJ2-2; TRBD2 aligns across 10 bases. V lost 4 bases and J lost 7; bases outside the gene matches: 15. The CDR3 runs 18 residues. Germline V gives CDR1 SGHDN, CDR2 FVKESK.

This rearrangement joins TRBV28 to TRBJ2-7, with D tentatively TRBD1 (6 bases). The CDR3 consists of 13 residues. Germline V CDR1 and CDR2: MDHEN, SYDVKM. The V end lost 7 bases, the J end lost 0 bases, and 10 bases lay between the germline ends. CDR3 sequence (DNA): TGTGCCAGCAAGACAGGACCCTCCTACGAGCAGTACTTC. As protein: CASKTGPSYEQYF.

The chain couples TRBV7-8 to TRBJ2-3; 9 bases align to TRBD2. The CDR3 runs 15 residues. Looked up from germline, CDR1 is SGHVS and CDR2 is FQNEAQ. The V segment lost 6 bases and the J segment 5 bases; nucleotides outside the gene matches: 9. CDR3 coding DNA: TGTGCCAGCAGAAAAGGGGTAGCGGGGGAAGATACGCAGTATTTT. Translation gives CASRKGVAGEDTQYF. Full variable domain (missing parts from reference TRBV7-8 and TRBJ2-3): GAGVSQSPRYKVAKRGQDVALRCDPISGHVSLFWYQQALGQGPEFLTYFQNEAQLDKSGLPSDRFFAERPEGSVSTLKIQRTQQEDSAVYLCASRKGVAGEDTQYFGPGTRLTVL.

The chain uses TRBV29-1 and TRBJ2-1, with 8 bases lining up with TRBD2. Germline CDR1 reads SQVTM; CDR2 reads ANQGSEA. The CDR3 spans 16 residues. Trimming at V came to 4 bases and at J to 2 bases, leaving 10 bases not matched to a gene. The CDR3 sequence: CSVVGDSGITYNEQFF. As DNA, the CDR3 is TGCAGCGTTGTAGGGGATAGCGGGATCACCTACAATGAGCAGTTCTTC.

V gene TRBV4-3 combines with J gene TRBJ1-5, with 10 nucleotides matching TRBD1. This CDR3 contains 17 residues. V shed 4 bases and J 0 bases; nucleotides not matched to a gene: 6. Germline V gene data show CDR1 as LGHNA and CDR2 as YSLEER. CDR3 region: CASSLGTGEYSNQPQHF. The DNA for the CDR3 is TGCGCCAGCAGCCTGGGGACAGGGGAATATAGCAATCAGCCCCAGCATTTT.

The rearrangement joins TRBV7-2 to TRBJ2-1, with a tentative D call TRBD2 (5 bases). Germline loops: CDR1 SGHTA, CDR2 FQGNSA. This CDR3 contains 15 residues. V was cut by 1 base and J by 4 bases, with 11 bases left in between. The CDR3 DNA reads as TGTGCCAGCAGCTTAGGTGGGAGTACGTACAATGAGCAGTTCTTC. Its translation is CASSLGGSTYNEQFF.

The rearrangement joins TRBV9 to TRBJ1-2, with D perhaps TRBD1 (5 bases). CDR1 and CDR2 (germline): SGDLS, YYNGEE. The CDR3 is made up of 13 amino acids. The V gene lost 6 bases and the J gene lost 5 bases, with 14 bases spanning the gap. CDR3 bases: TGTGCCAGCACTCTCCCAGGGCAGTATGGCTACACCTTC. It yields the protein CASTLPGQYGYTF.

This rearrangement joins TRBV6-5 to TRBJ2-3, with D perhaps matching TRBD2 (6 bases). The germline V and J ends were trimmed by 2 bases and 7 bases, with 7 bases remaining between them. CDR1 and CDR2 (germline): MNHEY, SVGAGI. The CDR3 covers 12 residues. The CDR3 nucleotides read TGTGCCAGCAGTTACGGGGGGAATACGCAGTATTTT. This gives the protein CASSYGGNTQYF.

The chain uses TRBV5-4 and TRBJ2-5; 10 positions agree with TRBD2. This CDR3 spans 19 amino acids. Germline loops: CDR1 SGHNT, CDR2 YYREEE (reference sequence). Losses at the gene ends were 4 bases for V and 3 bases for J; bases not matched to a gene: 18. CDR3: CASSRPASGGRGGEETQYF. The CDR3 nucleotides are TGTGCCAGCAGCCGCCCCGCTAGCGGGGGCCGGGGGGGTGAAGAGACCCAGTACTTC.

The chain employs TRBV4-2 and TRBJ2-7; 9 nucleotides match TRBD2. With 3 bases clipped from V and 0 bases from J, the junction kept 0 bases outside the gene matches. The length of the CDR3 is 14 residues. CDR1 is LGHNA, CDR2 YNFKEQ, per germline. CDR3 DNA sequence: TGTGCCAGCAGCCAGCGGGAGGGCTCCTACGAGCAGTACTTC. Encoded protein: CASSQREGSYEQYF.

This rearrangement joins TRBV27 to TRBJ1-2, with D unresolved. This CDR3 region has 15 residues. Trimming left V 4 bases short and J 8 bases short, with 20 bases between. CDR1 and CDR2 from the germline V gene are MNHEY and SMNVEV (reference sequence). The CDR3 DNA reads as TGTGCCAGCAGTTCGCGGGTTGCCCCGGAGAAGGGCTACACCTTC. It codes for CASSSRVAPEKGYTF.

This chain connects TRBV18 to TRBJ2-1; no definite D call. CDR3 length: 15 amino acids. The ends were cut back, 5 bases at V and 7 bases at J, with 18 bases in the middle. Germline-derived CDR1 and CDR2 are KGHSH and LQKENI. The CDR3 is CASSSVPSNNNEQFF. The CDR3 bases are TGTGCCAGCTCATCCGTCCCCTCGAACAATAATGAGCAGTTCTTC.

The CDR3 reads CARLKRGKYGYTF. DNA of the CDR3: TGTGCCAGACTTAAACGGGGTAAATATGGCTACACCTTC. The chain employs TRBV19 and TRBJ1-2, with D unresolved. Trimming took 9 bases from V and 5 from J, leaving 16 bases between them. The length of the CDR3 is 13 residues. Germline CDR1 LNHDA, CDR2 SQIVND (reference sequence).

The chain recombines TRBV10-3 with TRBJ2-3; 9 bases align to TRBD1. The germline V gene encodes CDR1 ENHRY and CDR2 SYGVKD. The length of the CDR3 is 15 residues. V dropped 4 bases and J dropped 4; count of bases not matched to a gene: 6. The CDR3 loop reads CAISALGQGPDTQYF. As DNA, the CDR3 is TGTGCCATCAGTGCCCTTGGACAGGGGCCAGATACGCAGTATTTT.

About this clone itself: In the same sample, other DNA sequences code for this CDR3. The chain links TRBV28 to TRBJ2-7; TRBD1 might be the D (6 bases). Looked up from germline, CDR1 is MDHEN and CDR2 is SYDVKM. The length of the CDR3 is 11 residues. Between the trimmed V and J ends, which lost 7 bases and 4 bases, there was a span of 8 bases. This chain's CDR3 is CASTQGYEQYF. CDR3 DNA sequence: TGTGCCAGCACCCAGGGGTACGAGCAGTACTTC. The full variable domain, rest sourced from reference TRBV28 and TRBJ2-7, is DVKVTQSSRYLVKRTGEKVFLECVQDMDHENMFWYRQDPGLGLRLIYFSYDVKMKEKGDIPEGYSVSREKKERFSLILESASTNQTSMYLCASTQGYEQYFGPGTRLTVT.

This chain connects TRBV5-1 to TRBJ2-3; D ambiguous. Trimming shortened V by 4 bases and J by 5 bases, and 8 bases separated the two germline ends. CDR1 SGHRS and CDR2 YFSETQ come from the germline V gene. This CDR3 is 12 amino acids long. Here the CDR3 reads CASSQELDTQYF. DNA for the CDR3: TGCGCCAGCAGCCAGGAATTAGATACGCAGTATTTT.

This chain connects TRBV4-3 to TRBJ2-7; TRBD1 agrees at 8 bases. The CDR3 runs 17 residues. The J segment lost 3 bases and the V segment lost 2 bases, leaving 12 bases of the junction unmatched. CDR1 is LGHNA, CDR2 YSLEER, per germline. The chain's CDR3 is CASSQQLPGQDYYEQYF. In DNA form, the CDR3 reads TGCGCCAGCAGCCAACAGCTTCCGGGACAGGATTACTACGAGCAGTACTTC.

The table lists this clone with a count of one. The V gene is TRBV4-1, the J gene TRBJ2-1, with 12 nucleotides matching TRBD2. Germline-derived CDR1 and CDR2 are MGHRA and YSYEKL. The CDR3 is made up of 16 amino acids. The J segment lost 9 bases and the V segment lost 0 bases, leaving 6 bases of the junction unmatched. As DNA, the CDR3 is TGCGCCAGCAGCCAAGATTCTAGCGGGAGGGGGGGTGAGCAGTTCTTC. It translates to CASSQDSSGRGGEQFF.